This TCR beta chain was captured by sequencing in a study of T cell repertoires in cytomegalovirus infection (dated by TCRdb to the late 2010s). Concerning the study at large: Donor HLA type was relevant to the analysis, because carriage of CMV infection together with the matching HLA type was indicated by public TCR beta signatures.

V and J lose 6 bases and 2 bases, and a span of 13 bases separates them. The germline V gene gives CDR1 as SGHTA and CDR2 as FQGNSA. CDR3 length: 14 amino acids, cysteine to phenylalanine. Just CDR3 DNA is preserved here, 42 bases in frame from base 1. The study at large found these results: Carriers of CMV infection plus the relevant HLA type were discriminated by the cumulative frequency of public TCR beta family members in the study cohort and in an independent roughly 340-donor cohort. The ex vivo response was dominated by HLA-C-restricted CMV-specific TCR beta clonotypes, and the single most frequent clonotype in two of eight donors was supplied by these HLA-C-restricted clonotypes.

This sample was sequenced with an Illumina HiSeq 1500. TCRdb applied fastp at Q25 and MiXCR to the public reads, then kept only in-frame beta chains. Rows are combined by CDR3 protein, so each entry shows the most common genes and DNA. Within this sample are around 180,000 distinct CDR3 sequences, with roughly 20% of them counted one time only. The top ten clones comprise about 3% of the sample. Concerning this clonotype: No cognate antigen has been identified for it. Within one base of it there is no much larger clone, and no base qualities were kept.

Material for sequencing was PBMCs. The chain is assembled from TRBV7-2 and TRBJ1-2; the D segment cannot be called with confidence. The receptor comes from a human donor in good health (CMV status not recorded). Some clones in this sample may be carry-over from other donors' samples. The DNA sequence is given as TGTGCCAGCAGTTTCAGCCAGAACAACTATGGCTACACCTTC. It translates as CASSFSQNNYGYTF.